The 16 T cell receptor beta chains below all came from one sample that was sequenced in a study of blood T cell repertoires in COVID-19. Here immunoSEQ multiplex PCR was the method, and the copy in TCRdb shows in-frame clones only, minus some. In the table there are about 86,000 clones, 75% to 90% of which are singletons. The sequenced sample consisted of peripheral blood. Every receptor here comes from an elderly woman with active or convalescent COVID-19.

The rearrangement joins TRBV21-1 to TRBJ2-1; TRBD2 was called by the table and not checked on the DNA. TRBV21-1 counts as a pseudogene. The length of the CDR3 is 15 residues. CDR3 coding DNA: TGTGCCAGCAGCTCTAGCGGGAGTCAAAGGAATGAGCAGTTCTTC. Translating gives CASSSSGSQRNEQFF.

J is TRBJ2-1 and V is TRBV5-1, with a possible D match to TRBD1 (6 bases). Germline assignment: CDR1 SGHRS and CDR2 YFSETQ. The CDR3 is 13 residues long. V was trimmed by 5 bases and J by 7 bases, leaving 13 bases between them. The CDR3 nucleotides are TGCGCCAGCAGGGTCACACAGGGAAATGAGCAGTTCTTC. Translated: CASRVTQGNEQFF.

There are many counts of this clone. The sample holds other DNA sequences that translate to the same CDR3. The chain carries TRBV7-9 and TRBJ1-4; 8 bases fit TRBD1. After removal of 5 bases from V and 4 bases from J, the junction contained 3 bases not matched to a gene. The CDR3 is 14 amino acids. Germline CDR1 reads SEHNR; CDR2 reads FQNEAQ (reference sequence). The CDR3 protein is CASSKGQDNEKLFF. In DNA form, the CDR3 reads TGTGCCAGCAGCAAGGGACAGGATAATGAAAAACTGTTTTTT.

V is TRBV29-1 and J is TRBJ2-7; 9 nucleotides agree with TRBD1. This CDR3 contains 15 residues. The germline gives CDR1 SQVTM, CDR2 ANQGSEA. V shed 5 bases and J 2 bases; nucleotides not matched to a gene: 10. CDR3 in amino acids: CSVSPGTGFTYEQYF. The CDR3 DNA reads as TGCAGCGTTAGTCCCGGGACAGGGTTTACCTACGAGCAGTACTTC.

The genes are TRBV7-9 and TRBJ2-7; the match to TRBD1 covers 7 bases. The V and J ends lost 1 base and 3 bases, in that order; junction bases with no gene match: 3. CDR1 SEHNR and CDR2 FQNEAQ come from the germline V gene (reference sequence). This CDR3 contains 14 residues. Written as DNA, the CDR3 is TGTGCCAGCAGCTTAGGGCAGGGGGACTACGAGCAGTACTTC. Translation gives CASSLGQGDYEQYF.

As DNA, the CDR3 is TGTGCCAGCAGCTTACTGACAGGCCCTCACGAGCAGTACTTC. It is translated as CASSLLTGPHEQYF. This chain joins TRBV11-2 and TRBJ2-7, with TRBD1 as a possible D gene (6 bases). This CDR3 has 14 amino acids. Trimming removed 2 bases from V and 5 bases from J, with 13 bases in between. Germline lookup yields CDR1 SGHAT and CDR2 FQNNGV.

This rearrangement joins TRBV6-6 to TRBJ1-1; 8 nucleotides match TRBD1. The germline gives CDR1 MNHNY, CDR2 SVGAGI (reference sequence). Trimming cost V 2 bases and J 1 base; bases outside gene matches: 0. CDR3 length: 14 amino acids. CDR3 in DNA: TGTGCCAGCAGTTACGACAGGGGGAACACTGAAGCTTTCTTT. Encoded protein: CASSYDRGNTEAFF.

The chain uses TRBV11-2 and TRBJ2-1; 11 bases are shared with TRBD2. Germline CDR1 reads SGHAT; CDR2 reads FQNNGV. Unmatched junction bases numbered 6, after V lost 5 bases and J lost 9 bases. The CDR3 extends over 14 amino acids. CDR3 in DNA: TGTGCCAGCAGCAATAGCGGGAGGGCTTCTGAGCAGTTCTTC. Protein: CASSNSGRASEQFF.

The chain recombines TRBV29-1 with TRBJ1-1, with D possibly matching TRBD1 (6 bases). With 7 bases removed from V and 1 base from J, the gap between germline ends came to 10 bases. Germline CDR1 SQVTM, CDR2 ANQGSEA. The CDR3 has 12 residues. CDR3: CSGDRWNTEAFF. The CDR3 DNA reads as TGCAGCGGTGACAGGTGGAACACTGAAGCTTTCTTT. The full variable domain, with the rest looked up from reference TRBV29-1 and TRBJ1-1, is SAVISQKPSRDICQRGTSLTIQCQVDSQVTMMFWYRQQPGQSLTLIATANQGSEATYESGFVIDKFPISRPNLTFSTLTVSNMSPEDSSIYLCSGDRWNTEAFFGQGTRLTVV.

The CDR3, as DNA: TGTGCCAGCAGGGATCGCGGGACAGGGCTTCCAAAACTGTTTTTT. It translates to CASRDRGTGLPKLFF. The chain joins TRBV7-9 to TRBJ1-4; 9 nucleotides line up with TRBD1. V was pared by 6 bases and J by 10 bases, with 12 bases of the junction left unmatched. This CDR3 contains 15 residues. Per germline, CDR1 SEHNR and CDR2 FQNEAQ (reference sequence).

The chain links TRBV5-1 to TRBJ2-1; 10 bases match TRBD2. The CDR3 is 15 residues long. J lost 6 bases, V lost 4 bases, and 7 bases had no gene match. CDR1 is SGHRS, CDR2 YFSETQ, per germline. The CDR3 here is CASSLGLAALNEQFF. In nucleotides, the CDR3 is TGCGCCAGCAGCCTTGGACTAGCGGCACTCAATGAGCAGTTCTTC.

The V and J genes are TRBV5-1 and TRBJ2-7; 7 bases are shared with TRBD1. This CDR3 region has 16 residues. V lost 0 bases, J lost 3 bases, and 9 bases stayed unmatched. Per germline, CDR1 SGHRS and CDR2 YFSETQ. The CDR3 reads CASSLEGGSPVYEQYF. CDR3 nucleotide sequence: TGCGCCAGCAGCTTGGAAGGGGGCAGCCCGGTCTACGAGCAGTACTTC.

The J gene is TRBJ2-7, the V gene TRBV7-2; D possibly corresponds to TRBD2 (5 bases). Germline lookup yields CDR1 SGHTA and CDR2 FQGNSA. The CDR3 runs 13 residues. Trimming stripped 4 bases from V and 7 bases from J, with 14 bases between. This CDR3 is CASSSTLSGEQYF. CDR3 DNA: TGTGCCAGCAGCTCCACCCTTTCGGGAGAGCAGTACTTC.

J is TRBJ2-7 and V is TRBV18; 11 nucleotides match TRBD1. CDR3 length: 15 residues. In germline, CDR1 is KGHSH, CDR2 LQKENI. V trimming: 3 bases; J trimming: 1 base; junction bases outside the gene matches: 2. The CDR3 DNA follows: TGTGCCAGCTCACCGGGGACAGGGGGGTCCTACGAGCAGTACTTC. Its translation: CASSPGTGGSYEQYF.

The genes are TRBV4-2 and TRBJ1-1; D perhaps matches TRBD1 (5 bases). Per germline, CDR1 LGHNA and CDR2 YNFKEQ. The ends were cut back, 1 base at V and 6 bases at J, with 15 bases in the middle. CDR3 length: 15 residues. CDR3 bases: TGTGCCAGCAGCCAAGTTTGGCAGGGAAGTGCTGAAGCTTTCTTT. The encoded protein is CASSQVWQGSAEAFF.

V gene TRBV7-3 combines with J gene TRBJ2-2; the D gene is possibly TRBD2 (5 bases). CDR3 length: 13 amino acids. V was shortened by 5 bases and J by 5 bases, with 9 bases between the two germline ends. Germline loops: CDR1 SGHTA, CDR2 FQGTGA. The CDR3 region is CASSPSRTGELFF. For the CDR3, the DNA is TGTGCCAGCAGCCCTAGCCGGACCGGGGAGCTGTTTTTT. The full variable domain, with the rest looked up from reference TRBV7-3 and TRBJ2-2, is GAGVSQTPSNKVTEKGKYVELRCDPISGHTALYWYRQSLGQGPEFLIYFQGTGAADDSGLPNDRFFAVRPEGSVSTLKIQRTERGDSAVYLCASSPSRTGELFFGEGSRLTVL.